The rows below give T cell receptor beta chains drawn from one sample of a study of cytomegalovirus exposure and HLA in healthy donors. TCRdb's table, derived via immunoSEQ multiplex PCR, lists solely in-frame clones and lacks some. Of roughly 120,000 clones in the sample, more than 75% were seen once. What was sequenced was PBMCs. These TCRs come from a man between 18 and 29 years old in good health and CMV-seronegative. The CDR3 runs from the conserved cysteine through the conserved F or W. Each record gives: J gene, D gene, V gene, clone size, CDR3 protein, CDR3 DNA. A D gene is named only where the DNA matches it firmly. The size field is filled for only some rows; it gives once, few, many or a size class.

>TRBJ2-5|TRBD1|TRBV29-1|NA
CSVAGGHQETQYF
TGCAGCGTGGCAGGGGGCCACCAAGAGACCCAGTACTTC
>TRBJ2-1|TRBD1|TRBV5-1|NA
CASSPRGQGVGNEQFF
TGCGCCAGCAGCCCTAGAGGACAGGGGGTAGGCAATGAGCAGTTCTTC
>TRBJ2-1|NA|TRBV10-3|NA
CAISGADSFDNEQFF
TGTGCCATCAGTGGAGCGGACAGCTTTGACAATGAGCAGTTCTTC
>TRBJ1-2|TRBD1|TRBV4-1|NA
CASSQVWDRKDYGYTF
TGCGCCAGCAGCCAGGTCTGGGACAGGAAAGACTATGGCTACACCTTC
>TRBJ2-1|NA|TRBV30|many
CAWSPLGGDEQFF
TGTGCCTGGAGTCCCTTGGGCGGGGATGAGCAGTTCTTC
>TRBJ1-6|NA|TRBV4-2|NA
CASSQEGGAYNSPLHF
TGTGCCAGCAGCCAAGAAGGGGGAGCCTATAATTCACCCCTCCACTTT
>TRBJ2-2|NA|TRBV7-7|NA
CASSGGSSGVPPVGELFF
TGTGCCAGCAGCGGGGGGAGCTCGGGAGTTCCGCCCGTTGGGGAGCTGTTTTTT
>TRBJ2-3|NA|TRBV30|NA
CAFPQGGGTDTQYF
TGTGCCTTCCCCCAGGGGGGAGGCACAGATACGCAGTATTTT
>TRBJ2-7|TRBD1|TRBV7-9|NA
CASSQDRQGLSYEQYF
TGTGCCAGCAGCCAAGACCGACAGGGCCTTTCCTACGAGCAGTACTTC
>TRBJ1-3|TRBD1|TRBV2|NA
CASSGGDRGSSGNTIYF
TGTGCCAGCAGTGGGGGGGACAGGGGGTCTTCTGGAAACACCATATATTTT
>TRBJ1-3|NA|TRBV30|NA
CAWSTGMRNTIYF
TGTGCCTGGAGTACAGGGATGAGAAACACCATATATTTT
>TRBJ2-2|TRBD2|TRBV19|NA
CASSVLAGADTGELFF
TGTGCCAGTAGTGTTCTAGCGGGAGCCGACACCGGGGAGCTGTTTTTT
>TRBJ2-3|NA|TRBV27|NA
CASGLTSTDTQYF
TGTGCCAGCGGACTGACTAGCACAGATACGCAGTATTTT
>TRBJ2-7|TRBD2|TRBV30|NA
CAWSPGGESYEQYF
TGTGCCTGGAGTCCCGGGGGGGAGTCCTACGAGCAGTACTTC
>TRBJ1-4|TRBD1|TRBV9|NA
CASSPGDRGLTNEKLFF
TGTGCCAGCAGCCCCGGGGACAGGGGGCTAACTAATGAAAAACTGTTTTTT
>TRBJ1-5|NA|TRBV6-1|NA
CASSERTGGQGLYQPQHF
TGTGCCAGCAGTGAAAGGACCGGGGGGCAGGGGTTATATCAGCCCCAGCATTTT
>TRBJ2-5|TRBD1|TRBV7-6|NA
CASSSPGQGSETQYF
TGTGCCAGCAGCTCCCCGGGACAGGGTTCAGAGACCCAGTACTTC
>TRBJ1-1|NA|TRBV27|few
CASSFGNMAEAFF
TGTGCCAGCAGTTTCGGTAATATGGCTGAAGCTTTCTTT
>TRBJ1-2|NA|TRBV4-2|few
CASSQDVGGANYGYTF
TGTGCCAGCAGCCAAGATGTGGGAGGAGCTAACTATGGCTACACCTTC
>TRBJ1-1|TRBD1|TRBV27|NA
CASSPKAGTGWNTEAFF
TGTGCCAGCAGTCCCAAGGCCGGGACAGGGTGGAACACTGAAGCTTTCTTT
>TRBJ2-5|TRBD2|TRBV7-9|NA
CASSLTTSGGRVETQYF
TGTGCCAGCAGCCTAACCACGAGCGGGGGCCGAGTAGAGACCCAGTACTTC
>TRBJ2-7|NA|TRBV15|NA
CATSSPQGIDYEQYF
TGTGCCACCAGCAGTCCGCAGGGAATTGACTACGAGCAGTACTTC
>TRBJ2-3|NA|TRBV5-6|NA
CASGTGSKDTQYF
TGTGCCAGCGGCACAGGGTCGAAAGATACGCAGTATTTT
>TRBJ2-5|NA|TRBV6-5|NA
CASSYGKTNREETQYF
TGTGCCAGCAGTTACGGCAAGACGAACCGGGAGGAGACCCAGTACTTC
>TRBJ2-4|TRBD2|TRBV14|few
CASSHGLAGGMAKNIQYF
TGTGCCAGCAGCCACGGACTAGCGGGTGGGATGGCCAAAAACATTCAGTACTTC
>TRBJ1-2|NA|TRBV10-2|NA
CASSEREANYGYTF
TGCGCCAGCAGTGAGCGAGAAGCTAACTATGGCTACACCTTC
>TRBJ1-4|NA|TRBV29-1|NA
CSVEETGFSEKLFF
TGCAGCGTTGAAGAGACAGGCTTCTCCGAAAAACTGTTTTTT
>TRBJ2-2|NA|TRBV11-2|NA
CASSLGNRVRTGELFF
TGTGCCAGCAGCTTAGGAAACAGGGTTCGGACCGGGGAGCTGTTTTTT
>TRBJ2-1|TRBD2|TRBV11-2|NA
CATTKSSGRGEQFF
TGTGCCACCACTAAGAGTAGCGGGAGGGGTGAGCAGTTCTTC
>TRBJ2-1|NA|TRBV14|NA
CASSQRANEQFF
TGTGCCAGCAGCCAAAGAGCTAATGAGCAGTTCTTC
>TRBJ2-4|TRBD2|TRBV6-6|once
CASSWKAGGTQYF
TGTGCCAGCAGTTGGAAGGCGGGAGGGACACAGTACTTC
>TRBJ1-2|NA|TRBV7-9|NA
CASSLNIRGYTF
TGTGCCAGCAGCTTAAATATCCGTGGCTACACCTTC
>TRBJ1-1|NA|TRBV30|NA
CAWSVAGMNTEAFF
TGTGCCTGGAGTGTGGCAGGGATGAACACTGAAGCTTTCTTT
>TRBJ2-7|NA|TRBV5-4|NA
CASSLASSYEQYF
TGTGCCAGCAGCTTGGCCAGTTCCTACGAGCAGTACTTC
>TRBJ1-2|NA|TRBV7-9|NA
CASSLLPGSVLGYTF
TGTGCCAGCAGCTTATTGCCAGGCTCTGTCTTGGGCTACACCTTC
>TRBJ2-3|NA|TRBV4-1|NA
CASSQGLVTTDTQYF
TGCGCCAGCAGCCAAGGACTAGTTACCACAGATACGCAGTATTTT
>TRBJ2-3|TRBD2|TRBV4-2|NA
CASSTLTSGGSDTQYF
TGTGCCAGCAGCACCTTGACTAGCGGGGGTTCAGATACGCAGTATTTT
>TRBJ2-1|TRBD1|TRBV5-1|NA
CASSLEGDRANEQFF
TGCGCCAGCAGCTTGGAAGGAGACAGGGCCAATGAGCAGTTCTTC
>TRBJ2-1|NA|TRBV5-1|NA
CASSLATGIHNEQFF
TGCGCCAGCAGCTTGGCCACAGGCATACACAATGAGCAGTTCTTC
>TRBJ1-2|NA|TRBV10-3|few
CAIRALDTANYGYTF
TGTGCCATCAGGGCCCTGGACACCGCTAACTATGGCTACACCTTC
>TRBJ1-4|NA|TRBV6-1|NA
CASSQQVLNEKLFF
TGTGCCAGCAGTCAACAGGTTCTTAATGAAAAACTGTTTTTT
>TRBJ2-7|NA|TRBV7-7|NA
CASRKQHLAYEQYF
TGTGCCAGCCGGAAACAGCATCTTGCCTACGAGCAGTACTTC
>TRBJ1-2|NA|TRBV2|NA
CASSEGPGGNYGYTF
TGTGCCAGCAGTGAAGGTCCCGGGGGGAACTATGGCTACACCTTC
>TRBJ1-4|NA|TRBV2|NA
CASSGNSLGNEKLFF
TGTGCCAGCAGCGGTAACTCGCTGGGCAATGAAAAACTGTTTTTT
>TRBJ2-6|NA|TRBV6-1|NA
CASSEWGWSSLDGFSGANVLTF
TGTGCCAGCAGTGAATGGGGCTGGAGCAGCTTGGACGGCTTCTCTGGGGCCAACGTCCTGACTTTC
>TRBJ2-1|TRBD1|TRBV6-1|once
CASSGRDRVVNEQFF
TGTGCCAGCAGTGGACGGGACAGGGTCGTCAATGAGCAGTTCTTC
>TRBJ2-7|TRBD2|TRBV15|NA
CATSRGGGTDYGQQYF
TGTGCCACCAGCAGAGGGGGGGGGACTGACTATGGGCAGCAGTACTTC
>TRBJ2-3|TRBD1|TRBV27|NA
CASSSRGRGTDTQYF
TGTGCCAGCAGTTCGAGGGGGCGGGGCACAGATACGCAGTATTTT
>TRBJ2-7|NA|TRBV30|NA
CASADRYHEQYF
TGTGCCTCCGCTGACAGGTACCACGAGCAGTACTTC
>TRBJ2-3|TRBD2|TRBV4-1|NA
CASSRPRTSGTTDTQYF
TGCGCCAGCAGCCGCCCGAGGACTAGCGGGACCACAGATACGCAGTATTTT
>TRBJ1-2|NA|TRBV29-1|NA
CSVAGIRDGYTF
TGCAGCGTTGCAGGGATCAGGGATGGCTACACCTTC
>TRBJ1-1|NA|TRBV6-5|NA
CASNLRGGTEAFF
TGTGCCAGCAATTTACGTGGGGGGACTGAAGCTTTCTTT
>TRBJ2-2|TRBD2|TRBV5-4|NA
CASRGSGSGTGELFF
TGTGCCAGCAGGGGAAGCGGGAGTGGCACCGGGGAGCTGTTTTTT
>TRBJ1-5|NA|TRBV29-1|NA
CSVTRGQNQPQHF
TGCAGCGTAACCCGGGGTCAAAATCAGCCCCAGCATTTT
>TRBJ2-7|TRBD1|TRBV7-6|NA
CASSLAGDSYEQYF
TGTGCCAGCAGCTTAGCGGGGGACAGCTACGAGCAGTACTTC